One TCR beta chain is described in this entry. Its specificity is not known. The library was made from cDNA and included unique molecular identifiers. T cells, roughly 0.9 to 11 million of them, yielded 500,000 to 600,000 cDNA molecules. TCRdb re-called the PCR reads with MiXCR, one entry per CDR3 protein. The data hold around 700,000 distinct CDR3 sequences, with about 60% observed a single time. V was shortened by 0 bases and J by 4 bases, with 8 bases between the two germline ends. The CDR3 totals 14 residues. Germline V lookup: CDR1 SGHRS, CDR2 YFSETQ. The sample is drawn from a study of post-analysis software for immune sequencing data. Study in general: Secondary progressive, relapsing-remitting and progressive-relapsing multiple sclerosis were among the included disease courses. Whole-study results and caveats: Under F measure analysis, samples from one preparation batch co-clustered strongly. Patients used about five TRBV segments, including TRBV5-6, TRBV5-1 and TRBV20-1, more often than controls. For normalized Chao1 diversity, multiple sclerosis patients scored significantly lower than controls did.

The sequencing sample was made of blood. This TCR derives from a girl aged 2 to 10 with multiple sclerosis. This chain connects TRBV5-1 to TRBJ1-5; no firm D call. CDR3 DNA sequence: TGCGCCAGCAGCTTGGGACACCCTAATCAGCCCCAGCATTTT. This sequence encodes CASSLGHPNQPQHF.